The present entry profiles one TCR beta chain with its context. Its antigen remains unidentified. The data were taken from a study of STAT3 mutations in large granular lymphocyte leukemia. On the study more broadly: More than half of T-LGLL patients received immunosuppressive therapy.

Study-level findings and limits: At least one immunodominant TCR beta clonotype appeared in every T-cell large granular lymphocyte leukemia patient. No sample exists from the first appearance of each clone. Variable sampling intervals and differing treatment regimens complicated linking therapy response to TCR clonal burden changes. In several patients, dominant TCR clone burden exceeded STAT3 mutant burden, suggesting STAT3 mutation arose secondarily.

There are 16 residues in the CDR3. Trimming took off 2 bases at V and 7 bases at J, with 21 bases between the two ends. Per germline, CDR1 MNHEY and CDR2 SMNVEV (reference sequence). Sequencing used immunoSEQ multiplex PCR; TCRdb keeps in-frame clones, though not all of them. The sample lists approximately 25,000 clones; less than 95% were seen once. This clonotype was sampled from a man in his forties with T-cell large granular lymphocyte leukemia. Some clones in this sample may be carry-over from other donors' samples. The specimen sequenced was peripheral blood mononuclear cells. The chain recombines TRBV27 with TRBJ2-7; TRBD2 is a possible D gene (7 bases). CDR3 loop: CASSLLSAGAGREQYF. CDR3 coding DNA: TGTGCCAGCAGTTTACTGTCGGCGGGGGCCGGACGGGAGCAGTACTTC.